The 23 T cell receptor beta chains below were found in one sample sequenced in a study of T cell responses to AZD1222 COVID-19 vaccine (dated by TCRdb to the early 2020s). Taken with the paper, the label for time point translates to: about 28 days (+/-7) after the second vaccine dose. To prepare the library, the immunoSEQ multiplex PCR assay was applied. Entries here come from immuneACCESS through TCRdb and include only in-frame sequences with V and J called. Some clones fail to appear in such tables; in the studies checked, an unresolved V gene covers under half of the shortfall, and the cause of the remainder is unknown. For this sample the table gives 100,000 to 120,000 clones, of which less than 95% were detected only once. Jointly, the top ten make up about 3% of the sample. The specimen comprised peripheral blood, sampled 28 days after the second AZD1222 dose. These TCRs come from an adult who received the AZD1222 COVID-19 vaccine.

This chain joins TRBV28 and TRBJ2-7, with 9 bases identical to TRBD2. Germline trimming cut 8 bases from V and 2 bases from J; bases unmatched to any gene: 10. Germline V gene sequence: CDR1 MDHEN, CDR2 SYDVKM. The CDR3 has 15 amino acids. As DNA, the CDR3 is TGTGCCAGCGTGAAAGGGGGACTAGCCGCCTACGAGCAGTACTTC. Translation gives CASVKGGLAAYEQYF.

The V call is TRBV19, the J call TRBJ2-3; 9 bases agree with TRBD2. This CDR3 is built from 16 residues. Germline V gene sequence: CDR1 LNHDA, CDR2 SQIVND (reference sequence). J lost 4 bases, V lost 3 bases, and 8 bases had no gene match. The CDR3 DNA follows: TGTGCCAGTAGTATTTTTAGCGGGGGTTCAGCAGATACGCAGTATTTT. Translated: CASSIFSGGSADTQYF.

The chain has TRBV6-5 and TRBJ1-6, with 7 bases fitting TRBD1. V trimming: 7 bases; J trimming: 10 bases; junction bases outside the gene matches: 4. Germline V gives CDR1 MNHEY, CDR2 SVGAGI. CDR3 length: 12 residues. The CDR3 DNA is TGTGCCAGCACACCACAGGGGTCACCCCTCCACTTT. This translates into CASTPQGSPLHF.

The chain has TRBV5-1 and TRBJ1-4, with D unclear. The CDR3 runs 15 residues. CDR1 is SGHRS and CDR2 is YFSETQ in the germline V gene. Trimming took 4 bases from V and 2 from J, leaving 12 bases between them. The CDR3 nucleotides are TGCGCCAGCAGCCCTGATGGGAGGACTAATGAAAAACTGTTTTTT. This encodes CASSPDGRTNEKLFF.

The gene calls are TRBV7-2 and TRBJ2-7; D unclear. The germline V gene encodes CDR1 SGHTA and CDR2 FQGNSA. The CDR3 is made up of 12 amino acids. V lost 5 bases to trimming and J lost 2 bases, with 7 bases between them. CDR3 region: CASSHGPYEQYF. Written as DNA, the CDR3 is TGTGCCAGCAGCCACGGTCCCTACGAGCAGTACTTC.

The gene calls are TRBV3-1 (or the pseudogene TRBV3-2) and TRBJ1-3, with D unresolved. The V end lost 2 bases, the J end lost 0 bases, and 5 bases lay between the germline ends. CDR1 and CDR2 (germline): LGHDT, YNNKEL (reference sequence). The CDR3 extends over 14 amino acids. The CDR3 region has the DNA TGTGCCAGCAGCCAATCATACTCTGGAAACACCATATATTTT. It yields the protein CASSQSYSGNTIYF.

Here the CDR3 reads CASSAGGAENSPLHF. The CDR3 nucleotides are TGTGCCAGTAGTGCAGGGGGCGCGGAAAATTCACCCCTCCACTTT. V gene TRBV19 combines with J gene TRBJ1-6, with 8 bases fitting TRBD1. This CDR3 is built from 15 residues. Germline CDR1 is LNHDA and CDR2 is SQIVND (reference sequence). V lost 5 bases to trimming and J lost 7 bases; unmatched junction nucleotides: 7. The full variable domain, its missing parts supplied by reference TRBV19 and TRBJ1-6, is DGGITQSPKYLFRKEGQNVTLSCEQNLNHDAMYWYRQDPGQGLRLIYYSQIVNDFQKGDIAEGYSVSREKKESFPLTVTSAQKNPTAFYLCASSAGGAENSPLHFGNGTRLTVT.

This chain links TRBV6-5 with TRBJ2-1, with a possible D match to TRBD2 (6 bases). This CDR3 is built from 15 residues. Trimming shortened V by 10 bases and J by 0 bases, and 16 bases separated the two germline ends. Germline V CDR1 and CDR2: MNHEY, SVGAGI. The DNA of the CDR3 is TGTGCCACTACACGGGAGTCAAGCTCCTACAATGAGCAGTTCTTC. It specifies CATTRESSSYNEQFF.

This clone was detected only once. The chain is built from TRBV6-2 or TRBV6-3 and TRBJ2-7; the D is unclear. Per the germline V gene, CDR1 is MNHEY and CDR2 is SVGEGT. Trimming removed 4 bases at V and 7 bases at J, with 14 bases between. The CDR3 is 13 amino acids. CDR3 amino acids: CASSFPRLREQYF. The CDR3 DNA reads as TGTGCCAGCAGTTTTCCGCGATTGAGGGAGCAGTACTTC.

This CDR3 is CASSLRTSGGQLYYEQYF. In nucleotides, the CDR3 is TGTGCCAGCAGCCTTCGGACTAGCGGGGGGCAACTTTACTACGAGCAGTACTTC. The chain employs TRBV11-2 and TRBJ2-7; 14 bases align to TRBD2. The germline CDR1 and CDR2 sequences are SGHAT and FQNNGV. V dropped 5 bases and J dropped 3; count of bases not matched to a gene: 12. The CDR3 has 18 residues.

The rearrangement joins TRBV5-4 to TRBJ1-2, with a possible D match to TRBD1 (5 bases). Germline CDR1 and CDR2: SGHNT and YYREEE (reference sequence). This CDR3 has 15 residues. Trimming removed 5 bases at V and 0 bases at J, with 14 bases between. CDR3 in DNA: TGTGCCAGCAGTCCTGGGGCCCTAGCTAACTATGGCTACACCTTC. Amino acid sequence: CASSPGALANYGYTF.

The chain recombines TRBV5-1 with TRBJ1-1; unclear D gene. There are 11 residues in the CDR3. CDR1 is SGHRS and CDR2 is YFSETQ in the germline V gene. V lost 0 bases, J lost 5 bases, and 2 bases lay in between. The CDR3 nucleotides are TGCGCCAGCAGCTTGGAAACTGAAGCTTTCTTT. Its protein is CASSLETEAFF.

This clone was detected once. The genes are TRBV7-9 and TRBJ1-2, with D perhaps matching TRBD1 (5 bases). The CDR3 has 14 residues. CDR1 and CDR2 from the germline V gene are SEHNR and FQNEAQ (reference sequence). V shed 7 bases and J shed 6 bases, with 18 bases lying between them. The CDR3 bases are TGTGCCAGCACCCCGGCGCCGGGGGAGGATGGCTACACCTTC. Its translation is CASTPAPGEDGYTF.

The count of this clone is one. This sequence joins TRBV7-8 and TRBJ1-1; D is undetermined. CDR1 is SGHVS, CDR2 FQNEAQ, per germline. V lost 4 bases and J 0 bases, leaving 9 bases between the germline ends. CDR3 length equals 14 residues. The CDR3 loop reads CASSYGRLNTEAFF. CDR3 nucleotides: TGTGCCAGCAGCTACGGACGGTTGAACACTGAAGCTTTCTTT.

The V and J genes are TRBV7-9 and TRBJ2-1; 8 bases are shared with TRBD2. This CDR3 spans 15 amino acids. Germline V gene sequence: CDR1 SEHNR, CDR2 FQNEAQ (reference sequence). The ends lost 4 bases at V and 0 bases at J; junction bases unmatched: 2. The CDR3 nucleotides are TGTGCCAGCAGCTCAACTAGCGGCTCCTACAATGAGCAGTTCTTC. Its protein product is CASSSTSGSYNEQFF.

The rearrangement links TRBV19 to TRBJ2-7, with 9 bases fitting TRBD2. Germline CDR1 and CDR2: LNHDA and SQIVND (reference sequence). V lost 4 bases, J lost 3 bases, and 4 bases stayed unmatched. The CDR3 has 14 residues. For the CDR3, the DNA is TGTGCCAGTAGTAGAGATAGCGGGAGCTACGAGCAGTACTTC. Translated: CASSRDSGSYEQYF.

This chain links TRBV5-1 with TRBJ2-5; 8 bases line up with TRBD2. From germline, CDR1 is SGHRS and CDR2 YFSETQ. With 2 bases clipped from V and 4 bases from J, the junction kept 4 bases outside the gene matches. The CDR3 has 14 residues. In DNA, the CDR3 is TGCGCCAGCAGCTTATGGGCGGGAGGAGAGACCCAGTACTTC. Protein product: CASSLWAGGETQYF.

This sequence joins TRBV4-2 and TRBJ1-2; no clear D. Between the trimmed V and J ends, which lost 0 bases and 4 bases, there was a span of 6 bases. Germline V CDR1 and CDR2: LGHNA, YNFKEQ. The CDR3 spans 13 residues. CDR3 bases: TGTGCCAGCAGCCAAGAGATCTTCTATGGCTACACCTTC. This codes for CASSQEIFYGYTF.

The CDR3 DNA reads as TGTGCCAGCAGTGCGGCACCCTACAATGAGCAGTTCTTC. Protein product: CASSAAPYNEQFF. The V gene is TRBV2, the J gene TRBJ2-1, with unresolved D. CDR1 and CDR2 from the germline V gene are SNHLY and FYNNEI. Deletions cut 4 bases from V and 2 bases from J, with 6 bases between. This CDR3 region has 13 residues.

This clone was detected once. The chain carries TRBV2 and TRBJ2-7, with no clear D. This CDR3 has 11 residues. Trimming took 5 bases from V and 6 from J, leaving 8 bases between them. Germline CDR1 SNHLY, CDR2 FYNNEI. The CDR3 coding sequence is TGTGCCAGCAGTAAGAGGATCGAGCAGTACTTC. Translation gives CASSKRIEQYF. The full variable domain, rest sourced from reference TRBV2 and TRBJ2-7, is EPEVTQTPSHQVTQMGQEVILRCVPISNHLYFYWYRQILGQKVEFLVSFYNNEISEKSEIFDDQFSVERPDGSNFTLKIRSTKLEDSAMYFCASSKRIEQYFGPGTRLTVT.

The gene calls are TRBV27 and TRBJ1-1; no clear D. The germline CDR1 and CDR2 sequences are MNHEY and SMNVEV (reference sequence). CDR3 length: 14 amino acids. V lost 2 bases and J lost 0, with 7 bases in between. The CDR3 DNA reads as TGTGCCAGCAGTTTACGGACCATGAACACTGAAGCTTTCTTT. It specifies CASSLRTMNTEAFF.

The chain links TRBV7-8 to TRBJ2-2, with D possibly TRBD2 on 6 matching bases. The germline gives CDR1 SGHVS, CDR2 FQNEAQ. The CDR3 length is 16 residues. The V gene lost 3 bases and the J gene lost 7 bases, with 18 bases spanning the gap. The CDR3 region is CASSFPLGGQSGELFF. The CDR3 DNA reads as TGTGCCAGCAGCTTCCCACTGGGGGGTCAGAGCGGGGAGCTGTTTTTT.

V and J are TRBV12-3 or TRBV12-4 and TRBJ1-1, with D possibly being TRBD1 (6 bases). The germline V and J ends were trimmed by 5 bases and 1 base, with 8 bases remaining between them. This CDR3 contains 13 residues. CDR3 amino acids: CASSGQRNTEAFF. DNA of the CDR3: TGTGCCAGCAGTGGACAGAGGAACACTGAAGCTTTCTTT.